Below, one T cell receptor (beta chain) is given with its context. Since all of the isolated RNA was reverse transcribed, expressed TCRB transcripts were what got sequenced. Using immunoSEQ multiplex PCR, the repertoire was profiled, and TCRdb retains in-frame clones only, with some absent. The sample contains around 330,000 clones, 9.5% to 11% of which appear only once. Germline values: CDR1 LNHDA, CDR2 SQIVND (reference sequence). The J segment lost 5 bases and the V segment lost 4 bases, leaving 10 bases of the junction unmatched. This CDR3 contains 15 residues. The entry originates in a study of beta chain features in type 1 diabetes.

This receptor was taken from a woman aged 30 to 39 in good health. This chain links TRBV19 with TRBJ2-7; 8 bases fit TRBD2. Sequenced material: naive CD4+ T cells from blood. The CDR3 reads CASSKSKAGVNEQYF. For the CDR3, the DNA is TGTGCCAGTAGTAAGTCCAAAGCGGGAGTGAACGAGCAGTACTTC.